Presented here are 19 T cell receptor beta chains from one specimen sequenced in a study of regulatory T cells in long-lasting Graves disease. Time point described: newly diagnosed GD, antithyroid drugs for less than 3 months. The TCR library used RNA extracted from PBMCs. Arm-PCR with iRepertoire HTBI primers amplified the CDR3 regions for these TCR beta libraries. Via MiXCR, TCRdb re-called the multiplex PCR reads, giving one row per CDR3 protein. The repertoire holds hundreds of thousands of distinct CDR3 sequences, with about 16% as singletons. The sample also formed part of further work on T cells in Graves' hyperthyroidism and ophthalmopathy.

This specimen was peripheral blood mononuclear cells (PBMCs), taken at new diagnosis, from a patient treated with antithyroid drugs. These receptors all stem from a woman aged 30 to 39 with Graves disease.

This clonotype was detected a few times. A read error may be the cause here, since a much bigger clone is one base away. The V call is TRBV7-3, the J call TRBJ1-2; no reliable D call. V dropped 4 bases and J dropped 8 bases, with 17 bases sitting between them. The germline V gene encodes CDR1 SGHTA and CDR2 FQGTGA. This CDR3 contains 14 residues. CDR3: CASSSAAGETGYTF. DNA of the CDR3: TGTGCCAGCAGCTCGGCGGCCGGCGAGACGGGCTACACCTTC.

This clonotype occurred many times. This chain joins TRBV29-1 and TRBJ2-1, with D hard to call. V gave up 2 bases and J gave up 4 bases, with 6 bases separating them. This CDR3 is 12 amino acids long. CDR1 is SQVTM, CDR2 ANQGSEA, per germline. Written as DNA, the CDR3 is TGCAGCGTTGAACTTAGGTACAATGAGCAGTTCTTC. It codes for CSVELRYNEQFF.

This clonotype was observed at least ten times. The J gene is TRBJ2-5, the V gene TRBV2, with D maybe TRBD2 (6 bases). Germline V CDR1 and CDR2: SNHLY, FYNNEI. V lost 0 bases to trimming and J lost 5 bases, with 16 bases between them. CDR3 size: 16 residues. This chain's CDR3 is CASSEAGGRGWETQYF. The CDR3, as DNA: TGTGCCAGCAGTGAAGCTGGAGGACGGGGGTGGGAGACCCAGTACTTC.

The chain carries TRBV5-1 and TRBJ2-2; D is unresolved. Looked up from germline, CDR1 is SGHRS and CDR2 is YFSETQ. The CDR3 extends over 15 amino acids. The V end was cut by 0 bases, the J end by 2 bases, with 8 bases between. The CDR3 sequence is CASSLARLNTGELFF. The CDR3 DNA is TGCGCCAGCAGCTTGGCCAGGCTCAACACCGGGGAGCTGTTTTTT.

In its sample, this clonotype was seen a few times. The junction and the germline gene differ at one end; a read error may be behind it. V gene TRBV5-1 combines with J gene TRBJ1-6; 11 bases agree with TRBD1. This CDR3 has 16 amino acids. Germline V gives CDR1 SGHRS, CDR2 YFSETQ. The CDR3 region is CASSVHSGQGAKALHF. DNA of the CDR3: TGTGCCAGCAGCGTTCATTCTGGACAGGGGGCAAAGGCCCTCCACTTT. The variable domain in full, with the rest retrieved from reference TRBV5-1 and TRBJ1-6, is KAGVTQTPRYLIKTRGQQVTLSCSPISGHRSVSWYQQTPGQGLQFLFEYFSETQRNKGNFPGRFSGRQFSNSRSEMNVSTLELGDSALYLCASSVHSGQGAKALHFGNGTRLTVT.

The chain has TRBV5-1 and TRBJ2-1; 16 bases map to TRBD2. This CDR3 comprises 16 residues. Losses at the gene ends were 4 bases for V and 5 bases for J; bases not matched to a gene: 3. The germline CDR1 and CDR2 sequences are SGHRS and YFSETQ. This chain's CDR3 is CASSAGLAGGNNEQFF. The CDR3 nucleotides read TGCGCCAGCAGCGCGGGACTAGCGGGAGGGAACAATGAGCAGTTCTTC.

The sample holds many counts of this clonotype. The V and J genes are TRBV6-1 and TRBJ2-7; TRBD1 might be the D (5 bases). Trimming pared 5 bases from V and 2 bases from J, leaving 13 bases between. Per germline, CDR1 MNHNS and CDR2 SASEGT. The CDR3 has 14 amino acids. CDR3 bases: TGTGCCAGCAGTAGACCGACAGTTACCTACGAGCAGTACTTC. Protein product: CASSRPTVTYEQYF.

This clonotype came up a few times. The rearrangement joins TRBV19 to TRBJ1-1, with a tentative D call TRBD1 (6 bases). The V end lost 5 bases, the J end lost 1 base, and 11 bases lay between the germline ends. CDR3 size: 14 residues. CDR1 LNHDA and CDR2 SQIVND come from the germline V gene (reference sequence). CDR3 amino acids: CASSWARGNTEAFF. The CDR3 DNA follows: TGTGCCAGTAGTTGGGCCAGGGGGAACACTGAAGCTTTCTTT.

This clonotype was observed many times. The CDR3: CASRVGRYGYTF. The CDR3, as DNA: TGTGCCAGCAGGGTCGGCCGCTATGGCTACACCTTC. The chain has TRBV6-1 and TRBJ1-2; D remains unclear. The CDR3 is 12 residues long. Trimming removed 6 bases from V and 4 bases from J, with 9 bases in between. From germline, CDR1 is MNHNS and CDR2 SASEGT.

The V gene is TRBV7-9, the J gene TRBJ2-1; 14 bases match TRBD2. The CDR3 consists of 17 residues. V trimming: 1 base; J trimming: 7 bases; junction bases outside the gene matches: 6. Germline lookup yields CDR1 SEHNR and CDR2 FQNEAQ (reference sequence). This CDR3 is CASSLGIGTSGSNEQFF. CDR3 bases: TGTGCCAGCAGCTTAGGTATAGGGACTAGCGGGAGTAATGAGCAGTTCTTC.

The chain carries TRBV18 and TRBJ2-3, with D perhaps TRBD2 (6 bases). V lost 8 bases to trimming and J lost 2 bases, with 17 bases between them. The CDR3 contains 15 residues. The V gene's germline CDR1 is KGHSH and CDR2 LQKENI. The CDR3 DNA reads TGTGCCAGCCCAGGCGGGGCGGACCTCACAGATACGCAGTATTTT. Protein sequence: CASPGGADLTDTQYF. Full variable domain (missing parts from reference TRBV18 and TRBJ2-3): NAGVMQNPRHLVRRRGQEARLRCSPMKGHSHVYWYRQLPEEGLKFMVYLQKENIIDESGMPKERFSAEFPKEGPSILRIQQVVRGDSAAYFCASPGGADLTDTQYFGPGTRLTVL.

Note on this clonotype: This sequence may be a read error, since a much larger clone differs from it by one base. The rearrangement links TRBV7-9 to TRBJ2-7; D call uncertain. This CDR3 is 13 amino acids long. CDR1 and CDR2 (germline): SEHNR, FQNEAQ (reference sequence). The CDR3 nucleotides read TGCGCCAGCAGCCAAGAACGGGCCTACGAGCAGTACTTC. This sequence encodes CASSQERAYEQYF.

This clonotype was counted between two and nine times. The chain recombines TRBV19 with TRBJ2-2; 9 bases map to TRBD2. This CDR3 region has 13 residues. V shed 4 bases and J 7 bases; nucleotides not matched to a gene: 1. CDR1 and CDR2 from the germline V gene are LNHDA and SQIVND (reference sequence). This CDR3 reads CASSSGRGGELFF. For the CDR3, the DNA is TGTGCCAGTAGTAGCGGGAGGGGCGGGGAGCTGTTTTTT. Full variable domain (missing parts from reference TRBV19 and TRBJ2-2): DGGITQSPKYLFRKEGQNVTLSCEQNLNHDAMYWYRQDPGQGLRLIYYSQIVNDFQKGDIAEGYSVSREKKESFPLTVTSAQKNPTAFYLCASSSGRGGELFFGEGSRLTVL.

This clonotype was observed many times. This chain uses TRBV5-1 with TRBJ2-7; D remains unclear. The CDR3 extends over 14 amino acids. Germline V CDR1 and CDR2: SGHRS, YFSETQ. V dropped 4 bases and J dropped 5 bases, with 16 bases sitting between them. The CDR3: CASSLTQTSDEQYF. The CDR3 DNA sequence: TGCGCCAGCAGCCTAACCCAGACGAGCGACGAGCAGTACTTC. Drawing the rest from reference TRBV5-1 and TRBJ2-7, the complete variable domain is KAGVTQTPRYLIKTRGQQVTLSCSPISGHRSVSWYQQTPGQGLQFLFEYFSETQRNKGNFPGRFSGRQFSNSRSEMNVSTLELGDSALYLCASSLTQTSDEQYFGPGTRLTVT.

This clonotype was counted between two and nine times. The chain combines TRBV3-1 with TRBJ2-6, with 9 bases that match TRBD1. Germline CDR1 and CDR2: LGHDT and YNNKEL (reference sequence). This CDR3 region has 19 residues. With V trimmed by 2 bases and J by 0 bases, 8 bases remained unmatched. CDR3 nucleotides: TGTGCCAGCAGCCAACAACCGGGACAGGGAGGCTCTGGGGCCAACGTCCTGACTTTC. Its protein product is CASSQQPGQGGSGANVLTF.

This clonotype has a count of ten or more. The rearrangement joins TRBV7-2 to TRBJ2-2; tentative D call: TRBD2 (5 bases). V lost 4 bases and J lost 7, with 10 bases in between. This CDR3 is 13 amino acids long. Germline CDR1 reads SGHTA; CDR2 reads FQGNSA. CDR3: CASSSPSIGELFF. In DNA form, the CDR3 reads TGTGCCAGCAGCTCCCCTAGCATCGGGGAGCTGTTTTTT. The full variable domain, in which reference TRBV7-2 and TRBJ2-2 provide the parts outside the CDR3, is GAGVSQSPSNKVTEKGKDVELRCDPISGHTALYWYRQSLGQGLEFLIYFQGNSAPDKSGLPSDRFSAERTGGSVSTLTIQRTQQEDSAVYLCASSSPSIGELFFGEGSRLTVL.

Worth noting for this clonotype: A much more abundant neighbour one base away suggests this may be a read error. This chain uses TRBV12-3 or TRBV12-4 with TRBJ2-5, with D perhaps given as TRBD1 or TRBD2 (5 bases each). This CDR3 is 14 amino acids long. The CDR3 protein is CPSSLRGDYETQYF. Written as DNA, the CDR3 is TGTCCCAGCAGCCTACGGGGCGACTACGAGACCCAGTACTTC.

At least ten counts were recorded for this clonotype. The chain is built from TRBV6-2 or TRBV6-3 and TRBJ1-6; D unclear. The V and J ends lost 7 bases and 7 bases respectively, with 14 bases between them. The CDR3 consists of 14 residues. CDR1 is MNHEY and CDR2 is SVGEGT in the germline V gene. CDR3 in amino acids: CASTPGRENSPLHF. Written as DNA, the CDR3 is TGTGCCAGCACCCCGGGCCGAGAAAATTCACCCCTCCACTTT.

The chain has TRBV3-1 and TRBJ2-7; perhaps TRBD2 as D (6 bases). This CDR3 contains 14 residues. V was shortened by 0 bases and J by 5 bases, with 11 bases between the two germline ends. Germline CDR1 LGHDT, CDR2 YNNKEL (reference sequence). CDR3 bases: TGTGCCAGCAGCCAAGATCCTAGCGCTAACGAGCAGTACTTC. As protein: CASSQDPSANEQYF.